This TCR beta chain was profiled in a study of blood T cell repertoires in COVID-19. Participant ages covered roughly 18 to 89 years across 24 US areas. Cohort placement rested on clinical history that participants reported themselves. This CDR3 contains 13 residues. Method: immunoSEQ multiplex PCR; TCRdb's copy keeps in-frame clones and lacks some. This sample yields about 240,000 clones, of which around 89% are seen a single time; around 4% belongs to the top ten. This clonotype was obtained from a woman between 25 and 40 years old who had recovered from COVID-19. Specimen: PBMCs or T cells enriched from blood (not recorded which). The chain carries TRBV21-1 and TRBJ2-7; TRBD1, as called in the table, went unchecked against the DNA. TRBV21-1 counts as a pseudogene. The CDR3 protein is CASSKGQAYEQYF. The CDR3, as DNA: TGTGCCAGCAGCAAAGGACAGGCCTACGAGCAGTACTTC.